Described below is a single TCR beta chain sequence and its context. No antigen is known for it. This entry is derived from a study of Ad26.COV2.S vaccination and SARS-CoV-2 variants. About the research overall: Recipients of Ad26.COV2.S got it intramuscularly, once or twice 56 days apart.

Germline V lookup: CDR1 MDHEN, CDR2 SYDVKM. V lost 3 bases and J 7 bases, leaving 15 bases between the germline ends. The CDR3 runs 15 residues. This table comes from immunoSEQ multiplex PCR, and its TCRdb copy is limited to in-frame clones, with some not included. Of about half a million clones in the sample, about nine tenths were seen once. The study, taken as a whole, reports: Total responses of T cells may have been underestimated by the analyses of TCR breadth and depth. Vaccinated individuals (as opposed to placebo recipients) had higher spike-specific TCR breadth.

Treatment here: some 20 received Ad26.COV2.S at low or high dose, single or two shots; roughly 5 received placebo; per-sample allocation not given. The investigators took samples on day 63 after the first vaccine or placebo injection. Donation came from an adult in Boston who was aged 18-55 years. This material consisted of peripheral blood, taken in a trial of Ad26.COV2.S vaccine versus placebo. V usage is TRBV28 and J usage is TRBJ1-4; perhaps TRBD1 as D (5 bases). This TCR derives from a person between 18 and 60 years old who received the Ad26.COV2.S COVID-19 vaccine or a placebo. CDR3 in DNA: TGTGCCAGCAGTTTTATCGGCAGGGCACGTGAAAAACTGTTTTTT. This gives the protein CASSFIGRAREKLFF.